The clone carrying this TCR beta chain occurred a few times. No antigen is known for it. The PCR made use of 60 Vbeta and 13 Jbeta primers. In the study's own analysis: An analysis performed later counted 81 million or so unique TCR beta chains (approximately 12 million of them shared). The assay was immunoSEQ multiplex PCR, and TCRdb's table has in-frame clones only and misses some. V and J calls plus clone size are reproduced from that table; the DNA served to infer D and trimming. The repertoire holds approximately 130,000 clones, with around 10% as singletons. The data were taken from a study of cytomegalovirus exposure and HLA in healthy donors. General study findings and limits: There were approximately 150 TCR beta chains listed as cytomegalovirus-associated. High sensitivity and specificity were reportedly achieved when the classifier diagnosed cytomegalovirus status. TCR beta V- and J-gene trimming was later associated with a missense DCLRE1C variant.

Germline-derived CDR1 and CDR2 are LGHNA and YSLEER. Trimming took off 4 bases at V and 6 bases at J, with 12 bases between the two ends. CDR3 length: 13 amino acids. The sequence was collected from a woman aged 40 to 55 in good health and CMV-seropositive. The specimen was PBMCs. The rearrangement links TRBV4-3 to TRBJ1-1; D is unresolved. CDR3 DNA: TGCGCCAGCAGCCCAGAGGTAACGGCTGAAGCTTTCTTT. Its protein is CASSPEVTAEAFF.